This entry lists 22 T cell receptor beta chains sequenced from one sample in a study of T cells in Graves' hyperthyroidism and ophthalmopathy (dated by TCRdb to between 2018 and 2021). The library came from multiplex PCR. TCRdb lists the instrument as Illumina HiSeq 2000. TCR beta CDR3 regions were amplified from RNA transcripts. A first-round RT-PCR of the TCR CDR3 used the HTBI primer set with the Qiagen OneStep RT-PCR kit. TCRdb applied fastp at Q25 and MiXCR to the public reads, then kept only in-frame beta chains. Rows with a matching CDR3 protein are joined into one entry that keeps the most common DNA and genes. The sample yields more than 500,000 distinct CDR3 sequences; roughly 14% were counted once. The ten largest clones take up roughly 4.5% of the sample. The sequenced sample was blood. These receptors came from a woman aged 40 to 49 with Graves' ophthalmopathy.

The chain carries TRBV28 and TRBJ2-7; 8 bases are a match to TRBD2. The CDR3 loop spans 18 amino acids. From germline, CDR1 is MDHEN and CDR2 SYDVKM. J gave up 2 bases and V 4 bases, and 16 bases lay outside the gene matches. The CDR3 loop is CASSSTGTLAGITYEQYF. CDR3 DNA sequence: TGTGCCAGCAGTTCTACCGGGACATTAGCGGGGATAACCTACGAGCAGTACTTC.

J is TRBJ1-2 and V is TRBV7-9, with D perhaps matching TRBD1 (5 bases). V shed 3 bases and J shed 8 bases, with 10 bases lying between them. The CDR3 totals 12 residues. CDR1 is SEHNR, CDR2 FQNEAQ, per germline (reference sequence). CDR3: CASSLGTQGYTF. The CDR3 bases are TGTGCCAGCAGCTTGGGGACCCAAGGCTACACCTTC.

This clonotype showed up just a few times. CDR3 in amino acids: CASSLDLRGFEAFF. For the CDR3, the DNA is TGCGCCAGCAGCTTGGATCTCAGGGGGTTTGAAGCTTTCTTT. The chain employs TRBV5-1 and TRBJ1-1; TRBD1 matches 7 bases. CDR1 is SGHRS, CDR2 YFSETQ, per germline. The J segment lost 7 bases and the V segment lost 0 bases, leaving 6 bases of the junction unmatched. The CDR3 sequence is 14 residues long.

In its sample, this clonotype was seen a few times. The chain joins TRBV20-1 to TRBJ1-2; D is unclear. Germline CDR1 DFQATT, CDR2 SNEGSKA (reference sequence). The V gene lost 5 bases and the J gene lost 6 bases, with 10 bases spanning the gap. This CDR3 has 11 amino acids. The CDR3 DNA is TGCAGTGCTCAAAGGCCGAATGGCTACACCTTC. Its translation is CSAQRPNGYTF.

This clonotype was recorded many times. The CDR3 nucleotides read TGTGCCAGCAGTCCGCAAACGGCGGTGAACACTGAAGCTTTCTTT. Encoded protein: CASSPQTAVNTEAFF. The rearrangement links TRBV27 to TRBJ1-1; D unclear. Trimming left V 5 bases short and J 0 bases short, with 13 bases between. This CDR3 spans 15 amino acids. Germline CDR1 and CDR2: MNHEY and SMNVEV (reference sequence).

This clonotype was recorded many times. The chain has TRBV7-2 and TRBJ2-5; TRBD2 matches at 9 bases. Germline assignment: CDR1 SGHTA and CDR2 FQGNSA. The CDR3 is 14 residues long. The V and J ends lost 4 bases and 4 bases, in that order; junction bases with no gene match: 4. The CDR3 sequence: CASSWVAGAETQYF. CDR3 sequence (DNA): TGTGCCAGCAGCTGGGTAGCGGGAGCAGAGACCCAGTACTTC.

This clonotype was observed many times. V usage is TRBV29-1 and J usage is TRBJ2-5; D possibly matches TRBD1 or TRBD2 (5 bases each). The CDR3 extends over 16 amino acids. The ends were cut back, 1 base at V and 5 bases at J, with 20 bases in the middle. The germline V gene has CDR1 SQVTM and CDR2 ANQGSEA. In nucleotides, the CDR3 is TGCAGCGTTGAAGCAGGGCCAGGGATGGGGAGTGAGACCCAGTACTTC. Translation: CSVEAGPGMGSETQYF. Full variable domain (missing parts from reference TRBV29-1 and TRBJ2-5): SAVISQKPSRDICQRGTSLTIQCQVDSQVTMMFWYRQQPGQSLTLIATANQGSEATYESGFVIDKFPISRPNLTFSTLTVSNMSPEDSSIYLCSVEAGPGMGSETQYFGPGTRLLVL.

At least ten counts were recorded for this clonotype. The CDR3 DNA is TGTGCCAGTAGCCCGCGGTATGATGTCGATGGCTACACCTTC. It codes for CASSPRYDVDGYTF. The chain uses TRBV19 and TRBJ1-2; D not resolved. Germline V gives CDR1 LNHDA, CDR2 SQIVND (reference sequence). The CDR3 loop spans 14 amino acids. The ends were cut back, 6 bases at V and 6 bases at J, with 17 bases in the middle.

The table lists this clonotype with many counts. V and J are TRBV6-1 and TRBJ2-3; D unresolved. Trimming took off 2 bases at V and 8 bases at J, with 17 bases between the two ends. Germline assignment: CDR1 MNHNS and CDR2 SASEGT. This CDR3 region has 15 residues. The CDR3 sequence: CASSELPDSSGTQYF. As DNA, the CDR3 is TGTGCCAGCAGTGAACTCCCAGACTCGTCAGGTACGCAGTATTTT.

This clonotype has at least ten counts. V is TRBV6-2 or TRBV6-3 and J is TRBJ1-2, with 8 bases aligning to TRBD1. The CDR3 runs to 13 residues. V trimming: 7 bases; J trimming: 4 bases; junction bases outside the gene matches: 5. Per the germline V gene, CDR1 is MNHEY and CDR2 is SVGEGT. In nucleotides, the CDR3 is TGTGCCAGCACCACGACAGGGGTCTATGGCTACACCTTC. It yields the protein CASTTTGVYGYTF.

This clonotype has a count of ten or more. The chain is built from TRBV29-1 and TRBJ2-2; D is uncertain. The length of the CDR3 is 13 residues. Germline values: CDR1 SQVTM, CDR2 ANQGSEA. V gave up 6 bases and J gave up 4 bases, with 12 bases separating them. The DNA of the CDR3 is TGCAGCGTGGTAGGACCTTCCACCGGGGAGCTGTTTTTT. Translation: CSVVGPSTGELFF.

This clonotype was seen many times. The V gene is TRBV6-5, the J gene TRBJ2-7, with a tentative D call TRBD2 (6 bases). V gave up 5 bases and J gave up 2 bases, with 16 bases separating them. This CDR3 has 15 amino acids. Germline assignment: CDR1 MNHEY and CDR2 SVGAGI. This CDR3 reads CASSTGTLSAYEQYF. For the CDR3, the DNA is TGTGCCAGCAGTACCGGGACTCTATCGGCCTACGAGCAGTACTTC.

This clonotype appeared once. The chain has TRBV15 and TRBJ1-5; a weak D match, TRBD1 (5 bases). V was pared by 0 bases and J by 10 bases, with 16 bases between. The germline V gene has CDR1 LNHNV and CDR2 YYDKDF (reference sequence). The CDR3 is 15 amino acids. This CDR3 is CATSRDFWGGHPQHF. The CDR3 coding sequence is TGTGCCACCAGCAGAGATTTTTGGGGCGGTCATCCCCAGCATTTT.

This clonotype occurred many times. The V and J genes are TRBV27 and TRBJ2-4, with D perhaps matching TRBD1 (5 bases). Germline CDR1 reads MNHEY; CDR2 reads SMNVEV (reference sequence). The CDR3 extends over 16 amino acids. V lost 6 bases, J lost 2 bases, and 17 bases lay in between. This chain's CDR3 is CASSPGVGLPKNIQYF. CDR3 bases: TGTGCCAGCAGCCCTGGCGTGGGGCTTCCCAAAAACATTCAGTACTTC.

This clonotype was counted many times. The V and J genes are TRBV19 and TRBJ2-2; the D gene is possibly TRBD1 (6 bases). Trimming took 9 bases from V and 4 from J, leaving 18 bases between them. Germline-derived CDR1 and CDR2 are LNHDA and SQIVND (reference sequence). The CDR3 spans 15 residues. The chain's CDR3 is CASGAGTRSTGELFF. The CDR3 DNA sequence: TGTGCCAGCGGCGCCGGGACAAGGAGCACCGGGGAGCTGTTTTTT. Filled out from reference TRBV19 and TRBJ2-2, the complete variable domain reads DGGITQSPKYLFRKEGQNVTLSCEQNLNHDAMYWYRQDPGQGLRLIYYSQIVNDFQKGDIAEGYSVSREKKESFPLTVTSAQKNPTAFYLCASGAGTRSTGELFFGEGSRLTVL.

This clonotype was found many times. The CDR3 sequence: CASSYMVSAEAFF. The CDR3 region has the DNA TGTGCCAGCAGTTACATGGTATCCGCTGAAGCTTTCTTT. The chain joins TRBV6-2 or TRBV6-3 to TRBJ1-1; the D is unclear. With 2 bases removed from V and 6 bases from J, the gap between germline ends came to 10 bases. Germline CDR1 MNHEY, CDR2 SVGEGT. CDR3 length: 13 amino acids.

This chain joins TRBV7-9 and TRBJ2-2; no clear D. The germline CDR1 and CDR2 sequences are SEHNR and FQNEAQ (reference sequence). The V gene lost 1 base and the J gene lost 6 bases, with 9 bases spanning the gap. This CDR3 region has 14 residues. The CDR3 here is CASSLVEQSGELFF. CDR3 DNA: TGTGCCAGCAGCTTAGTAGAACAGTCCGGGGAGCTGTTTTTT.

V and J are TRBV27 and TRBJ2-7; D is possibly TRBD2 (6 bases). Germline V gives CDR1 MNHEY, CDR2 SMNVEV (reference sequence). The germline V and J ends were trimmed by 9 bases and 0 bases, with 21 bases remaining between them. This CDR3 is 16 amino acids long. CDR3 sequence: CASRERGLSFSYEQYF. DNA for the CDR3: TGTGCCAGTCGGGAACGGGGGTTATCCTTCTCCTACGAGCAGTACTTC.

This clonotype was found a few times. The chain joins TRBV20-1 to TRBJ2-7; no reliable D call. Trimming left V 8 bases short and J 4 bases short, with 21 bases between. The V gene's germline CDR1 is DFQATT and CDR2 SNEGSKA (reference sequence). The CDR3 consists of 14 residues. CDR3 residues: CSPSGPDPPYEQYF. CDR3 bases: TGCAGTCCCTCTGGGCCCGACCCGCCTTACGAGCAGTACTTC.

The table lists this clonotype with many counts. CDR3 amino acids: CSYRQDTYEQYF. CDR3 sequence (DNA): TGCAGCTACAGACAGGACACCTACGAGCAGTACTTC. The chain joins TRBV29-1 to TRBJ2-7, with D possibly TRBD1 on 6 matching bases. The V end lost 8 bases, the J end lost 2 bases, and 13 bases lay between the germline ends. The CDR3 is 12 residues long. CDR1 is SQVTM, CDR2 ANQGSEA, per germline.

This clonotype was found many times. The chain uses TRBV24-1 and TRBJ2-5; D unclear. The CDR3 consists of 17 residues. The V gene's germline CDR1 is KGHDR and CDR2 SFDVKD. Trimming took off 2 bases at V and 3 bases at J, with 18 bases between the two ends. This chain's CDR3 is CATSDSQYSKPKETQYF. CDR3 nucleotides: TGTGCCACCAGTGATTCTCAATACAGCAAACCTAAAGAGACCCAGTACTTC.

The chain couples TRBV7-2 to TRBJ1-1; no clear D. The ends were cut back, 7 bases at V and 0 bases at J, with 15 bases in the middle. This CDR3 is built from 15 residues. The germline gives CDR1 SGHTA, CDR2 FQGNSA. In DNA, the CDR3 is TGTGCCAGCACCCTCTCTTGGGGAATGAACACTGAAGCTTTCTTT. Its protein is CASTLSWGMNTEAFF.